The 7 T cell receptor beta chains listed next were all sequenced from one sample in a study of CD8+ T cells in alopecia areata. Reverse transcribed after extraction, RNA yielded cDNA as the sequencing template. Clones were read by immunoSEQ multiplex PCR, and TCRdb kept only the in-frame ones, dropping some. There are under 350,000 clones in the sample, none observed a single time. After pooling, cutaneous lymph node cells were sorted with CD4, CD8alpha, NKG2D, NKG2ACE and other markers. Material: CD4+ T cells sorted from a lymph node. The receptors originated from a C3H/HeJ mouse with alopecia areata. The MHC haplotype of this mouse line is H2-k.

Concerning this clone itself: Gene names follow the mouse nomenclature. The CDR3 is cut off 4 residues early in the read; its end comes from the germline J gene. V and J are TRBV1 and TRBJ2-7; 8 bases match TRBD2. Germline CDR1 reads NSQYPW; CDR2 reads LRSPGD (reference sequence). V shed 0 bases and J 2 bases; nucleotides not matched to a gene: 3. The CDR3 totals 15 residues. Here the CDR3 reads CTCSADLGGAYEQYF. CDR3 DNA, as far as it was read: TGCACCTGCAGTGCAGATCTGGGGGGTGCCTAT.

This clone was seen a handful of times. The genes and germline here are from mouse. CDR3 DNA, as far as it was read: TGTGCCAGCAGTGATCCCAGGACTAACACCGGG. Its translation: CASSDPRTNTG. In full, the CDR3 is CASSDPRTNTGQLYF. The genes are TRBV13-1 and TRBJ2-2; D may be TRBD2 (5 bases). Read sequence stops 4 residues before the CDR3 end, and the germline J gene provides the missing end. The CDR3 is 15 residues long. In germline, CDR1 is NSHNY, CDR2 SYGAGN. V was trimmed by 1 base and J by 2 bases, leaving 9 bases between them.

This clone occurred a few times. Mouse germline and gene names are used. The read stops 4 residues short of the end of the CDR3; the missing end is completed from the germline J gene. The rearrangement joins TRBV14 to TRBJ2-1; the D gene is possibly TRBD1 (5 bases). CDR1 is SGHDT, CDR2 FRDEAV, per germline. The V end lost 0 bases, the J end lost 5 bases, and 9 bases lay between the germline ends. The CDR3 sequence is 14 residues long. The CDR3 loop reads CASSFYGGDAEQFF. The CDR3 DNA, read in part, is TGTGCCAGCAGTTTCTATGGAGGGGATGCT.

This clone was found a few times. The gene names here belong to mouse. Different DNA sequences within this sample yield the same CDR3. Here the CDR3 reads CTCSAELNYAEQFF. Partial CDR3 DNA: TGCACCTGCAGTGCAGAGCTGAACTATGCT. The chain couples TRBV1 to TRBJ2-1; D uncertain. The observed sequence ends 4 residues before the CDR3 terminus, with the missing tail filled in from the germline J gene. Germline V gene data show CDR1 as NSQYPW and CDR2 as LRSPGD (reference sequence). With 0 bases removed from V and 1 base from J, the gap between germline ends came to 4 bases. The length of the CDR3 is 14 residues.

This clone was observed at least ten times. The gene names given are mouse names. The CDR3 end falls 4 residues outside the read, so it is completed with the germline J gene. The sample contains more than one DNA sequence encoding this CDR3. The chain recombines TRBV19 with TRBJ2-3; 9 bases are shared with TRBD2. Trimming removed 4 bases from V and 0 bases from J; junction bases left unmatched: 3. CDR1 is FNHDT and CDR2 is SITEND in the germline V gene (reference sequence). The CDR3 consists of 15 residues. CDR3: CASSPGLGSAETLYF. The covered CDR3 bases are TGTGCCAGCAGTCCTGGACTGGGGAGTGCAGAA.

The table lists this clone with a few counts. The gene symbols are mouse symbols. The read ends 4 residues before the CDR3 terminus; that terminus is restored from the germline J gene. The chain carries TRBV24 and TRBJ2-2; 8 bases are a match to TRBD1. V trimming: 9 bases; J trimming: 3 bases; junction bases outside the gene matches: 6. This CDR3 is built from 14 residues. CDR1 is KGHTA and CDR2 is FRNEEI in the germline V gene. The CDR3 spells CARETGDDTGQLYF. The CDR3 DNA, read in part, is TGTGCCAGGGAGACAGGGGATGACACCGGG.

This clone has only a few counts. Each gene name is a mouse one. The observed sequence ends 4 residues before the CDR3 terminus, with the missing tail filled in from the germline J gene. The sample contains more than one DNA sequence encoding this CDR3. The V gene is TRBV13-1, the J gene TRBJ2-3; 10 bases are shared with TRBD2. Germline V gene lookup returns CDR1 NSHNY and CDR2 SYGAGN. The CDR3 contains 16 residues. Losses at the gene ends were 2 bases for V and 0 bases for J; bases not matched to a gene: 3. The CDR3 here is CASSERLGGSAETLYF. CDR3 bases read: TGTGCCAGCAGTGAACGACTGGGGGGTAGTGCAGAA.